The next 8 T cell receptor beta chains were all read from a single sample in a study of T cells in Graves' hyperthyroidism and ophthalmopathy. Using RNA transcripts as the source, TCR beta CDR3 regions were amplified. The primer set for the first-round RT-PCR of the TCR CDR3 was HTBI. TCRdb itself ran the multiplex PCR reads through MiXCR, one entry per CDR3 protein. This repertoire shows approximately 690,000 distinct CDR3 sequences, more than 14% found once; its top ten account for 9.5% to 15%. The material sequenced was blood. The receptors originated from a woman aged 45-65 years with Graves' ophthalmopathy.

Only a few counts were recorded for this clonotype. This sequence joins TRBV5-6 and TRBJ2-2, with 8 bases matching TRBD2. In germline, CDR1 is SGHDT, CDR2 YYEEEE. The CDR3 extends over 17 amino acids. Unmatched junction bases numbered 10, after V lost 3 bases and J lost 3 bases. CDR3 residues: CASSSTSGPQDTGELFF. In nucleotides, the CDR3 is TGTGCCAGCAGCTCTACTAGCGGCCCTCAAGACACCGGGGAGCTGTTTTTT. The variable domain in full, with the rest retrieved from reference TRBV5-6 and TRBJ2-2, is DAGVTQSPTHLIKTRGQQVTLRCSPKSGHDTVSWYQQALGQGPQFIFQYYEEEERQRGNFPDRFSGHQFPNYSSELNVNALLLGDSALYLCASSSTSGPQDTGELFFGEGSRLTVL.

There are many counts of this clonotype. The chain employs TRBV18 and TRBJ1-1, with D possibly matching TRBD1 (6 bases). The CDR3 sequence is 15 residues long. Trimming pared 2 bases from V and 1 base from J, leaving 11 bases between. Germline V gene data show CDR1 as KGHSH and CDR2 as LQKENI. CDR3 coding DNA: TGTGCCAGCTCACCATTAACAGGGACGAACACTGAAGCTTTCTTT. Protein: CASSPLTGTNTEAFF.

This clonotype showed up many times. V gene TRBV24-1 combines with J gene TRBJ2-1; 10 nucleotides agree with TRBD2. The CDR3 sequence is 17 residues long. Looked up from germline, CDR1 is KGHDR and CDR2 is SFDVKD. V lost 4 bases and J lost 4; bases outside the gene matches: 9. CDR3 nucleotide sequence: TGTGCCACCAGTGACCCAACTGCTAGCGGGAGTTACAATGAGCAGTTCTTC. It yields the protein CATSDPTASGSYNEQFF.

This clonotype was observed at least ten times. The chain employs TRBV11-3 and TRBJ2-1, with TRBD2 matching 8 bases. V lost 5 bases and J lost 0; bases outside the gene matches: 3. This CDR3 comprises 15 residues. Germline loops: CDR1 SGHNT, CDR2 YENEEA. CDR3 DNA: TGTGCCAGCAGCATTAGCGGGAACTCCTACAATGAGCAGTTCTTC. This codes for CASSISGNSYNEQFF.

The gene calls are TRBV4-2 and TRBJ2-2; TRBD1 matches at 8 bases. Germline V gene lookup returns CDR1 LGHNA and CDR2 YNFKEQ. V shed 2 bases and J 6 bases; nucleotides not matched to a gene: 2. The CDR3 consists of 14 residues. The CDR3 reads CASSQKQGAGELFF. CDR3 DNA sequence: TGTGCCAGCAGCCAAAAACAGGGGGCCGGGGAGCTGTTTTTT.

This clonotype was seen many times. Here the CDR3 DNA reads TGTGCCAGCAGCGTAAACGGGGGGCCTCACAATGAGCAGTTCTTC. This encodes CASSVNGGPHNEQFF. V and J are TRBV9 and TRBJ2-1, with D perhaps TRBD2 (7 bases). The CDR3 has 15 amino acids. V was pared by 1 base and J by 5 bases, with 13 bases between. Looked up from germline, CDR1 is SGDLS and CDR2 is YYNGEE.

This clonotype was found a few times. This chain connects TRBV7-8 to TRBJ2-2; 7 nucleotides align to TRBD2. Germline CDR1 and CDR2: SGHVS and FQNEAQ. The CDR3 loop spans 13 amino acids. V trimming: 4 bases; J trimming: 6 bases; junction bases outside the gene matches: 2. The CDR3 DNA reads TGTGCCAGCAGCTGGGGAGGGTCCGGGGAGCTGTTTTTT. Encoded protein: CASSWGGSGELFF.

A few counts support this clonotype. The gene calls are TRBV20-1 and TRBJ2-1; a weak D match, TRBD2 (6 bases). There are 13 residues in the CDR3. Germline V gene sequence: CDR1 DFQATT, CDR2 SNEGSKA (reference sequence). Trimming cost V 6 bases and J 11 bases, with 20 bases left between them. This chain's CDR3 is CSAHPGVGEKQFF. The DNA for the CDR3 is TGCAGTGCCCATCCGGGAGTTGGGGAAAAGCAGTTCTTC.